This T cell receptor beta chain was documented in a study of blood T cell repertoires in COVID-19. Study details: The study drew acute and convalescent COVID-19 samples from the United States, Italy and Spain. Sources were T cells, B-cell-depleted T cells, or PBMCs; the material itself was cDNA or gDNA.

As handled by the study authors: Amplifying reference gene primers gave estimates of nucleated cell counts. The assay was immunoSEQ multiplex PCR, and TCRdb's table has in-frame clones only and misses some. Clonal size and the V and J genes are those of that table, whereas D and trimming came from the DNA. This sample has about 130,000 clones, with around 86% found just once. V lost 4 bases and J lost 2, with 17 bases in between. From germline, CDR1 is LGHDT and CDR2 YNNKEL (reference sequence). CDR3 length: 16 residues. This chain joins TRBV3-1 (or the pseudogene TRBV3-2) and TRBJ2-5, with a possible D match to TRBD1 (6 bases). The source of this sequence is a woman aged 60-75 years with active or convalescent COVID-19. The specimen sequenced was peripheral blood. CDR3 bases: TGTGCCAGCAGCCTACCCATGGGACACCAGCAAGAGACCCAGTACTTC. Protein sequence: CASSLPMGHQQETQYF.